This T cell receptor beta chain was sequenced in a study of cytomegalovirus exposure and HLA in healthy donors. General study results and limits: A few V segments could not be told apart, such as TRBV6-2 and TRBV6-3, and were left out. About 90% or about 30% of the time was how often most TCR beta V segments were productive, according to an earlier analysis.

The PCR was carried out with 60 Vbeta primers and 13 Jbeta primers. The assay was immunoSEQ multiplex PCR, and TCRdb's table has in-frame clones only and misses some. Of 150,000 to 200,000 clones in the sample, 84% were seen once. Nominally healthy donors provided the samples, though records likely missed some immune exposures. The ends were cut back, 0 bases at V and 1 base at J, with 12 bases in the middle. The CDR3 is made up of 17 amino acids. From germline, CDR1 is LGHNA and CDR2 YNFKEQ. In the case of this clone: Antigen unknown.

The clonotype comes from a man younger than 45 in good health and CMV-seronegative. The V and J genes are TRBV4-2 and TRBJ2-2; weak D call: TRBD1 (5 bases). Sequenced: PBMCs. This CDR3 is CASSQDKGQVNTGELFF. CDR3 DNA: TGTGCCAGCAGCCAAGATAAGGGGCAGGTGAACACCGGGGAGCTGTTTTTT.